These 26 T cell receptor beta chains came from one sample sequenced in a study of cytomegalovirus exposure and HLA in healthy donors. Vbeta (60) and Jbeta (13) primers were used in the PCR. TCRdb keeps only in-frame clones here, not all; method: immunoSEQ multiplex PCR. The data contain about 150,000 clones, about 82% of them singletons. Sequenced: PBMCs. These receptors originate from a man younger than 40 in good health.

J is TRBJ2-3 and V is TRBV2; TRBD2 agrees at 11 bases. V shed 10 bases and J 7 bases; nucleotides not matched to a gene: 13. Germline CDR1 and CDR2: SNHLY and FYNNEI. CDR3 length equals 15 residues. For the CDR3, the DNA is TGTGCCACAGATGGCCTTAGCGGGAGGGGATATACGCAGTATTTT. It yields the protein CATDGLSGRGYTQYF.

The J gene is TRBJ2-7, the V gene TRBV7-9, with a weak D call TRBD2 (5 bases). The CDR3 sequence is 13 residues long. The V gene's germline CDR1 is SEHNR and CDR2 FQNEAQ (reference sequence). Trimming left V 5 bases short and J 1 base short, with 9 bases between. CDR3 nucleotide sequence: TGTGCCAGCAGCCCGACGGGATCCTACGAGCAGTACTTC. Its protein is CASSPTGSYEQYF.

This clone was counted once. V usage is TRBV30 and J usage is TRBJ2-5; 8 bases agree with TRBD2. The junction had 6 bases not matched to a gene; V was cut back by 5 bases and J by 4 bases. The CDR3 length is 13 residues. Germline V gene data show CDR1 as GTSNPN and CDR2 as SVGIG (reference sequence). CDR3: CAWDPSGSETQYF. CDR3 nucleotides: TGTGCCTGGGACCCTAGCGGGTCAGAGACCCAGTACTTC.

This clone was observed a single time. The chain carries TRBV6-6 and TRBJ2-3; D remains ambiguous. This CDR3 comprises 13 residues. V gave up 2 bases and J gave up 1 base, with 4 bases separating them. Per germline, CDR1 MNHNY and CDR2 SVGAGI (reference sequence). This CDR3 reads CASSYGGTDTQYF. CDR3 coding DNA: TGTGCCAGCAGTTACGGAGGCACAGATACGCAGTATTTT.

V and J are TRBV4-3 and TRBJ2-2, with D perhaps TRBD2 (5 bases). The V end lost 0 bases, the J end lost 4 bases, and 12 bases lay between the germline ends. Germline V gene sequence: CDR1 LGHNA, CDR2 YSLEER. This CDR3 has 16 amino acids. The CDR3 protein is CASSQDPLAATGELFF. The CDR3 DNA is TGCGCCAGCAGCCAAGACCCCCTAGCAGCCACCGGGGAGCTGTTTTTT.

The gene calls are TRBV4-1 and TRBJ2-1; 7 nucleotides match TRBD2. This CDR3 region has 17 residues. CDR1 is MGHRA, CDR2 YSYEKL, per germline. V was clipped by 1 base and J by 5 bases; unmatched bases: 11. CDR3 sequence: CASSQVSRDYINNEQFF. For the CDR3, the DNA is TGCGCCAGCAGCCAAGTATCCCGGGACTACATAAACAATGAGCAGTTCTTC.

This chain connects TRBV30 to TRBJ2-5; 8 bases align to TRBD2. The CDR3 sequence is 13 residues long. Germline V gene lookup returns CDR1 GTSNPN and CDR2 SVGIG (reference sequence). V gave up 5 bases and J gave up 4 bases; unmatched junction bases: 6. CDR3 residues: CAWASGTRETQYF. DNA for the CDR3: TGTGCCTGGGCCTCCGGGACTAGAGAGACCCAGTACTTC.

This rearrangement joins TRBV7-2 to TRBJ2-3; 9 bases are shared with TRBD2. The junction had 4 bases not matched to a gene; V was cut back by 5 bases and J by 1 base. This CDR3 spans 15 amino acids. Germline CDR1 reads SGHTA; CDR2 reads FQGNSA. The CDR3 is CASSPTSGGTDTQYF. The CDR3 nucleotides are TGTGCCAGCAGCCCGACTAGCGGAGGCACAGATACGCAGTATTTT.

V is TRBV7-8 and J is TRBJ2-6; D may be TRBD1 (5 bases). Trimming shortened V by 5 bases and J by 3 bases, and 20 bases separated the two germline ends. The CDR3 spans 18 residues. Germline assignment: CDR1 SGHVS and CDR2 FQNEAQ. CDR3 sequence reads: CASSPNAGIFSGANVLTF. DNA of the CDR3: TGTGCCAGCAGCCCTAATGCAGGGATATTTAGTGGGGCCAACGTCCTGACTTTC.

The count of this clone is one. The CDR3 sequence: CASILQATTGELFF. CDR3 in DNA: TGTGCCAGCATACTCCAAGCTACTACCGGGGAGCTGTTTTTT. This chain links TRBV2 with TRBJ2-2; no clear D. This CDR3 is 14 amino acids long. Germline CDR1 reads SNHLY; CDR2 reads FYNNEI. Trimming pared 7 bases from V and 5 bases from J, leaving 14 bases between.

The chain recombines TRBV27 with TRBJ2-6, with 8 nucleotides matching TRBD1. Germline V gene sequence: CDR1 MNHEY, CDR2 SMNVEV (reference sequence). The CDR3 is made up of 18 amino acids. V lost 7 bases to trimming and J lost 1 base; unmatched junction nucleotides: 12. Here the CDR3 reads CASTIATGVSSGANVLTF. CDR3 coding DNA: TGTGCCAGCACCATTGCGACAGGGGTCTCTTCTGGGGCCAACGTCCTGACTTTC.

The V gene is TRBV7-9, the J gene TRBJ1-2, with D possibly TRBD1 on 5 matching bases. This CDR3 is 16 amino acids long. The V and J ends lost 1 base and 4 bases respectively, with 16 bases between them. Per germline, CDR1 SEHNR and CDR2 FQNEAQ (reference sequence). The CDR3 spells CASSLGGGQGGYGYTF. CDR3 bases: TGTGCCAGCAGCTTAGGAGGTGGCCAGGGTGGCTATGGCTACACCTTC.

The rearrangement joins TRBV14 to TRBJ2-1; 13 bases line up with TRBD2. Losses at the gene ends were 1 base for V and 5 bases for J; bases not matched to a gene: 2. Per the germline V gene, CDR1 is SGHDN and CDR2 is FVKESK. The CDR3 runs 16 residues. Here the CDR3 reads CASSQGLAGGNNEQFF. The CDR3 nucleotides are TGTGCCAGCAGCCAAGGACTAGCGGGAGGTAACAATGAGCAGTTCTTC.

J is TRBJ2-1 and V is TRBV7-9, with 12 bases that match TRBD2. Germline values: CDR1 SEHNR, CDR2 FQNEAQ (reference sequence). V dropped 4 bases and J dropped 3; count of bases not matched to a gene: 4. There are 16 residues in the CDR3. CDR3 in amino acids: CASSSRLAGVYNEQFF. The CDR3 DNA reads TGTGCCAGCAGCTCTCGACTAGCGGGAGTCTACAATGAGCAGTTCTTC.

The chain links TRBV4-3 to TRBJ2-7, with 10 bases aligning to TRBD2. This CDR3 contains 16 residues. V was clipped by 5 bases and J by 3 bases; unmatched bases: 10. Germline lookup yields CDR1 LGHNA and CDR2 YSLEER. DNA of the CDR3: TGCGCCAGCAGCGAACAACGTTTAGCGGGAGGCTACGAGCAGTACTTC. It is translated as CASSEQRLAGGYEQYF.

Details on this clone: A read error may produce the germline difference seen at one junction end. The chain links TRBV7-9 to TRBJ1-1; 9 nucleotides align to TRBD1. The CDR3 length is 15 residues. CDR1 and CDR2 from the germline V gene are SEHNR and FQNEAQ (reference sequence). The CDR3 sequence: CSSSFGQGMNTEAFF. The CDR3 nucleotides are TGTTCCAGCAGCTTCGGACAGGGGATGAACACTGAAGCTTTCTTT.

The chain employs TRBV11-3 and TRBJ1-2, with unresolved D. This CDR3 comprises 17 residues. Per the germline V gene, CDR1 is SGHNT and CDR2 is YENEEA. V was trimmed by 5 bases and J by 1 base, leaving 20 bases between them. The CDR3 sequence: CASSPTPQLFFNYGYTF. The DNA for the CDR3 is TGTGCCAGCAGCCCGACCCCACAGCTTTTTTTTAACTATGGCTACACCTTC.

This sequence joins TRBV4-1 and TRBJ2-7; 10 nucleotides align to TRBD1. The CDR3 is 15 amino acids. V shed 4 bases and J 5 bases; nucleotides not matched to a gene: 8. Germline-derived CDR1 and CDR2 are MGHRA and YSYEKL. In DNA form, the CDR3 reads TGCGCCAGCAGCCTCCTGGGACAGGGGATCAACGAGCAGTACTTC. Translation gives CASSLLGQGINEQYF.

This chain connects TRBV29-1 to TRBJ2-6, with a weak D call TRBD2 (6 bases). V gave up 7 bases and J gave up 2 bases, with 9 bases separating them. Germline V gives CDR1 SQVTM, CDR2 ANQGSEA. The CDR3 contains 13 residues. DNA for the CDR3: TGCAGCGGGCGGGATGCTGGGGCCAACGTCCTGACTTTC. Its protein is CSGRDAGANVLTF.

This clone has a handful of counts. The chain couples TRBV30 to TRBJ1-3, with TRBD1 as a possible D gene (5 bases). The CDR3 contains 15 residues. CDR1 is GTSNPN, CDR2 SVGIG, per germline (reference sequence). V lost 1 base and J 2 bases, leaving 12 bases between the germline ends. CDR3 in DNA: TGTGCCTGGAGTGGTGGGGGGTTCACTGGAAACACCATATATTTT. Encoded protein: CAWSGGGFTGNTIYF.

The rearrangement uses TRBV27 and TRBJ2-7; 9 positions match TRBD1. After removal of 6 bases from V and 4 bases from J, the junction contained 7 bases not matched to a gene. CDR1 MNHEY and CDR2 SMNVEV come from the germline V gene (reference sequence). The CDR3 runs 14 residues. The CDR3 sequence is CASRIVGQGYEQYF. The CDR3 coding sequence is TGTGCCAGCAGAATCGTGGGACAGGGTTACGAGCAGTACTTC.

This sequence joins TRBV5-1 and TRBJ2-3, with 9 bases aligning to TRBD2. The V gene end was trimmed by 4 bases and the J gene end by 3 bases; junction bases not matched to a gene: 9. Germline V lookup: CDR1 SGHRS, CDR2 YFSETQ. This CDR3 region has 16 residues. In nucleotides, the CDR3 is TGCGCCAGCAGCCGCGGGAGGGGCGGGGGTACAGATACGCAGTATTTT. Amino acids: CASSRGRGGGTDTQYF.

This clone was detected only once. The V and J genes are TRBV9 and TRBJ2-7; TRBD2 agrees at 14 bases. With 0 bases clipped from V and 7 bases from J, the junction kept 6 bases outside the gene matches. The CDR3 is 16 amino acids. From germline, CDR1 is SGDLS and CDR2 YYNGEE. The CDR3 loop reads CASSVEGLAGVGEQYF. The CDR3 DNA reads as TGTGCCAGCAGCGTAGAGGGACTAGCGGGAGTAGGGGAGCAGTACTTC.

The chain combines TRBV6-6 with TRBJ2-2; D might be TRBD1 (5 bases). The germline V gene has CDR1 MNHNY and CDR2 SVGAGI (reference sequence). The CDR3 runs to 14 residues. The V end lost 0 bases, the J end lost 5 bases, and 7 bases lay between the germline ends. The CDR3 region is CASSYSGPTGELFF. CDR3 nucleotide sequence: TGTGCCAGCAGTTACTCGGGGCCAACCGGGGAGCTGTTTTTT.

This clone was recorded a few times. This sequence joins TRBV29-1 and TRBJ2-2; TRBD1 is a possible D gene (6 bases). There are 14 residues in the CDR3. Germline CDR1 and CDR2: SQVTM and ANQGSEA. Trimming stripped 5 bases from V and 1 base from J, with 11 bases between. The CDR3 protein is CSVLGRGNTGELFF. In nucleotides, the CDR3 is TGCAGCGTTCTGGGCAGGGGGAACACCGGGGAGCTGTTTTTT.

This clone was recorded once. V gene TRBV5-4 combines with J gene TRBJ1-4; weak D call: TRBD1 (5 bases). The CDR3 is 15 residues long. Germline values: CDR1 SGHNT, CDR2 YYREEE (reference sequence). V was pared by 4 bases and J by 2 bases, with 12 bases between. The CDR3 sequence: CASSGGSGTNEKLFF. The CDR3 nucleotides are TGTGCCAGCAGCGGGGGGTCGGGGACTAATGAAAAACTGTTTTTT.